Shown below are 14 T cell receptor beta chains from a single sample sequenced in a study of blood T cell repertoires in COVID-19 (TCRdb year 2020). To prepare the library, the immunoSEQ multiplex PCR assay was applied. The clones in this table, taken by TCRdb from immuneACCESS, are in-frame only. Not every clone is retained; where verified, under half of the shortfall comes from an unresolved V gene, and the cause of the rest is unknown. The sample yields about 43,000 clones; 70% to 90% were counted once. The ten largest clones capture approximately 4.8% of the sample. Sequencing used peripheral blood. Source of these receptors: a human donor in a cohort sampled during active COVID-19.

The chain links TRBV25-1 to TRBJ2-3; 10 nucleotides align to TRBD1. V shed 1 base and J 7 bases; nucleotides not matched to a gene: 11. Per germline, CDR1 MGHDK and CDR2 SYGVNS. This CDR3 region has 17 residues. The CDR3 bases are TGTGCCAGCAGTGAATCTTTATGGGACAGGGGAAGAAATACGCAGTATTTT. The encoded protein is CASSESLWDRGRNTQYF.

This clone is a singleton in its sample. The chain joins TRBV5-1 to TRBJ2-2, with 7 bases aligning to TRBD2. Germline CDR1 SGHRS, CDR2 YFSETQ. The J segment lost 1 base and the V segment lost 7 bases, leaving 4 bases of the junction unmatched. This CDR3 is 14 amino acids long. CDR3 sequence reads: CASGSGENTGELFF. In DNA form, the CDR3 reads TGCGCCAGCGGAAGCGGGGAGAACACCGGGGAGCTGTTTTTT.

CDR3 sequence reads: CASSFSGRAVDTQYF. The DNA for the CDR3 is TGTGCCAGCAGTTTTAGCGGGAGGGCTGTGGATACGCAGTATTTT. The chain employs TRBV27 and TRBJ2-3; TRBD2 matches at 11 bases. This CDR3 has 15 amino acids. Trimming cost V 3 bases and J 6 bases; bases outside gene matches: 5. From germline, CDR1 is MNHEY and CDR2 SMNVEV (reference sequence).

The V and J genes are TRBV19 and TRBJ2-3, with 8 bases lining up with TRBD2. The V gene end was trimmed by 7 bases and the J gene end by 0 bases; junction bases not matched to a gene: 3. Germline loops: CDR1 LNHDA, CDR2 SQIVND (reference sequence). The CDR3 runs 14 residues. CDR3 amino acids: CASMSSGSTDTQYF. The CDR3 bases are TGTGCCAGTATGTCTAGCGGGAGCACAGATACGCAGTATTTT.

The rearrangement links TRBV28 to TRBJ2-5; 9 positions match TRBD1. The J segment lost 4 bases and the V segment lost 2 bases, leaving 5 bases of the junction unmatched. The germline V gene encodes CDR1 MDHEN and CDR2 SYDVKM. This CDR3 comprises 15 residues. CDR3: CASSLGTGLGETQYF. As DNA, the CDR3 is TGTGCCAGCAGTTTAGGGACAGGGTTAGGAGAGACCCAGTACTTC.

V usage is TRBV5-1 and J usage is TRBJ2-2, with unresolved D. The CDR3 length is 15 residues. Trimming took 0 bases from V and 0 from J, leaving 6 bases between them. From germline, CDR1 is SGHRS and CDR2 YFSETQ. The CDR3 coding sequence is TGCGCCAGCAGCTTGGAGCCGGCGAACACCGGGGAGCTGTTTTTT. Protein sequence: CASSLEPANTGELFF. Supplemented by reference TRBV5-1 and TRBJ2-2, the full variable domain reads KAGVTQTPRYLIKTRGQQVTLSCSPISGHRSVSWYQQTPGQGLQFLFEYFSETQRNKGNFPGRFSGRQFSNSRSEMNVSTLELGDSALYLCASSLEPANTGELFFGEGSRLTVL.

The chain recombines TRBV7-6 with TRBJ1-1; maybe TRBD1 (6 bases). V shed 4 bases and J shed 4 bases, with 19 bases lying between them. Germline V gene data show CDR1 as SGHVS and CDR2 as FNYEAQ. CDR3 length: 16 residues. The CDR3 protein is CASSSDRLRKGTEAFF. The CDR3 DNA follows: TGTGCCAGCAGCTCTGACAGGCTCAGGAAAGGCACTGAAGCTTTCTTT.

This clone was seen only once. The chain carries TRBV12-1 and TRBJ1-2; the tabulated D call, TRBD1, remains unverified against the DNA. TRBV12-1 is marked as a pseudogene. The CDR3 runs to 20 residues. The CDR3 spells CATHSGYRMGQAKPNYGYTF. Here the CDR3 DNA reads TGTGCCACACATTCAGGTTACCGGATGGGACAGGCGAAACCTAACTATGGCTACACCTTC.

The chain has TRBV6-5 and TRBJ1-5; 10 bases fit TRBD1. The junction had 5 bases not matched to a gene; V was cut back by 2 bases and J by 7 bases. Per germline, CDR1 MNHEY and CDR2 SVGAGI. This CDR3 contains 15 residues. The CDR3 reads CASSYTGQGNQPQHF. Written as DNA, the CDR3 is TGTGCCAGCAGTTACACGGGACAGGGGAACCAGCCCCAGCATTTT.

This clone was found a few times. The chain combines TRBV10-3 with TRBJ1-6, with 10 nucleotides matching TRBD1. The germline V gene encodes CDR1 ENHRY and CDR2 SYGVKD. The ends lost 6 bases at V and 6 bases at J; junction bases unmatched: 8. This CDR3 region has 16 residues. The CDR3 sequence is CAIRAGTGAPNSPLHF. Here the CDR3 DNA reads TGTGCCATCAGGGCCGGGACAGGGGCCCCTAATTCACCCCTCCACTTT.

The chain employs TRBV5-6 and TRBJ2-7; D possibly corresponds to TRBD2 (5 bases). This CDR3 has 14 amino acids. In germline, CDR1 is SGHDT, CDR2 YYEEEE. Deletions cut 0 bases from V and 6 bases from J, with 13 bases between. For the CDR3, the DNA is TGTGCCAGCAGCTTGGCTGGGCGGGCCCTCGAGCAGTACTTC. Translation gives CASSLAGRALEQYF.

The chain couples TRBV2 to TRBJ2-2, with no clear D. The germline gives CDR1 SNHLY, CDR2 FYNNEI. V lost 8 bases and J lost 0, with 10 bases in between. The CDR3 is 14 amino acids. CDR3 coding DNA: TGTGCCAGCCTTCTTGACTCGAACACCGGGGAGCTGTTTTTT. Amino acids: CASLLDSNTGELFF.

V is TRBV28 and J is TRBJ1-1; D ambiguous. V dropped 3 bases and J dropped 0 bases, with 11 bases sitting between them. The CDR3 length is 15 residues. From germline, CDR1 is MDHEN and CDR2 SYDVKM. This CDR3 is CASSFIGLLNTEAFF. In nucleotides, the CDR3 is TGTGCCAGCAGTTTTATCGGACTACTGAACACTGAAGCTTTCTTT.

The chain carries TRBV27 and TRBJ2-7, with 7 bases aligning to TRBD2. Germline assignment: CDR1 MNHEY and CDR2 SMNVEV (reference sequence). J gave up 3 bases and V 4 bases, and 3 bases lay outside the gene matches. This CDR3 region has 13 residues. This chain's CDR3 is CASSSWGGYEQYF. CDR3 sequence (DNA): TGTGCCAGCAGTTCCTGGGGGGGCTACGAGCAGTACTTC.